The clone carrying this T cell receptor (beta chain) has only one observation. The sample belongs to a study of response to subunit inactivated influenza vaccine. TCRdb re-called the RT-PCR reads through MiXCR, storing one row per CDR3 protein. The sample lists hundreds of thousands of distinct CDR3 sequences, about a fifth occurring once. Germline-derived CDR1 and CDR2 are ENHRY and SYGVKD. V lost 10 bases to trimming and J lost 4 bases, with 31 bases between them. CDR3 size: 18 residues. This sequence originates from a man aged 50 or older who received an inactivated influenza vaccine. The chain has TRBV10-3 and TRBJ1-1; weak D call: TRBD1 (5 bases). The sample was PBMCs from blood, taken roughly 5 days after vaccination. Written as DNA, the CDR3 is TGTGCCACCGTGCGGGGCCCGTTGGGAGGGCGGTTGGGCACTGAAGCTTTCTTT. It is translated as CATVRGPLGGRLGTEAFF.